This T cell receptor (beta chain) was obtained from a study of blood T cell repertoires in COVID-19. As for the study in general: Whether acute or convalescent, the COVID-19 samples came from the United States, Italy and Spain. The analysed material was cDNA or gDNA that came from T cells, B-cell-depleted T cells, or PBMCs.

V trimming: 5 bases; J trimming: 4 bases; junction bases outside the gene matches: 3. The germline V gene encodes CDR1 MNHEY and CDR2 SMNVEV (reference sequence). CDR3 size: 14 residues. The authors' processing: Reference gene primers were amplified, and this amplification served to estimate nucleated cell counts. Sequenced by immunoSEQ multiplex PCR; TCRdb stores in-frame clones only, minus some. V, J and clone size reflect that table, while D and trimming were determined from the DNA. In the table there are more than 85,000 clones, approximately 90% of which are singletons. Material for sequencing was peripheral blood. The J gene is TRBJ1-5, the V gene TRBV27, with 9 bases matching TRBD1. This TCR was sampled from a human donor in a cohort sampled during active COVID-19. The CDR3 coding sequence is TGTGCCAGCAGTACGGACAGGGGAAATCAGCCCCAGCATTTT. Encoded protein: CASSTDRGNQPQHF.